What follows describes a single TCR beta chain. Its antigen is unidentified. Assay used: immunoSEQ multiplex PCR; TCRdb lists only in-frame clones, some missing. This sample has 58,000 or so clones; 75% to 90% occur once, and the top ten carry about 3.2%. Regarding time point: week 47, end of study. A 20-mer mutant IDH1 peptide at 300 ug was injected subcutaneously with topical imiquimod. Donors harbored newly found WHO grade 3 or 4 IDH1-mutant, ATRX-lost astrocytomas. The data were taken from a study of a mutant IDH1 vaccine in newly diagnosed glioma. In the study overall: Earlier care involved radiotherapy, temozolomide, or both, and the majority received both.

Germline V gene lookup returns CDR1 LNHNV and CDR2 YYDKDF (reference sequence). The CDR3 length is 15 residues. V was trimmed by 0 bases and J by 4 bases, leaving 10 bases between them. The chain is built from TRBV15 and TRBJ2-1, with D uncertain. Here the sequenced sample was PBMCs, taken from a glioma patient whose treatment included an IDH1 peptide vaccine. The receptor comes from a woman between 50 and 59 years old with glioma. Here the CDR3 reads CATSRDLNIYNEQFF. CDR3 sequence (DNA): TGTGCCACCAGCAGAGACCTAAATATATACAATGAGCAGTTCTTC.